What follows describes a single T cell receptor (beta chain). Its antigen is as yet unknown. The data were taken from a study of T cell responses to AZD1222 COVID-19 vaccine. The study's findings and limits: The sample set comprised mostly white British donors with more females, and clonal diversity was possibly underestimated. Among spike-specific TCRs, nearly half reportedly target unmutated variant regions.

The CDR3 extends over 13 amino acids. J lost 1 base, V lost 10 bases, and 6 bases had no gene match. Per the germline V gene, CDR1 is MGHDK and CDR2 is SYGVNS. The protocol was immunoSEQ multiplex PCR, while the TCRdb copy is restricted to in-frame clones and leaves out a portion. Of under 200,000 clones in the sample, 88% are singletons; the top ten hold around 5.9%. This sequence was found in an adult in good health. The chain combines TRBV25-1 with TRBJ1-2; 7 nucleotides align to TRBD1. The specimen was peripheral blood, collected on day 0 of AZD1222 vaccination. The chain's CDR3 is CATSRDSNYGYTF. The DNA of the CDR3 is TGTGCCACCTCCCGGGACAGTAACTATGGCTACACCTTC.